The rows below give T cell receptor beta chains drawn from one sample of a study of cytomegalovirus exposure and HLA in healthy donors. Data came from immunoSEQ multiplex PCR; TCRdb stores just in-frame clones and leaves some out. The top ten clones hold roughly 2% of a sample with hundreds of thousands of clones, roughly 87% of them seen once. The specimen was PBMCs. The receptors shown here come from a young woman in good health and CMV-seropositive. Both conserved end residues are part of each CDR3. A D gene is named only where the DNA matches it firmly. Rows may omit the clone size; those that give it use once, few, many or a size class.

clone_size d_call cdr3_length j_call v_call cdr3_aa cdr3_nt
NA TRBD1 14 TRBJ2-3 TRBV10-3 CASQGQGNTDTQYF TGTGCCAGTCAGGGACAGGGTAACACAGATACGCAGTATTTT
few NA 13 TRBJ1-2 TRBV30 CAWRLDRPYGYTF TGTGCCTGGAGGCTAGACCGACCCTATGGCTACACCTTC
NA TRBD1 13 TRBJ2-2 TRBV6-5 CATGTGNTGELFF TGTGCCACCGGGACAGGAAACACCGGGGAGCTGTTTTTT
few TRBD2 14 TRBJ2-7 TRBV5-6 CASSFTTSGYEQYF TGTGCCAGCAGTTTTACTACTAGCGGGTACGAGCAGTACTTC
NA NA 15 TRBJ1-1 TRBV6-5 CASSIQQGVNTEAFF TGTGCCAGCAGTATTCAACAGGGCGTTAACACTGAAGCTTTCTTT
NA NA 12 TRBJ2-7 TRBV7-9 CASSSKAYEQYF TGTGCCAGCAGCTCCAAAGCTTACGAGCAGTACTTC
NA TRBD2 16 TRBJ2-7 TRBV13 CASSPTSGRTSYEQYF TGTGCCAGCAGCCCCACTAGCGGAAGAACCTCCTACGAGCAGTACTTC
NA TRBD2 13 TRBJ2-7 TRBV19 CASGTSGMYEQYF TGTGCCAGCGGGACTAGCGGGATGTACGAGCAGTACTTC
NA NA 14 TRBJ1-4 TRBV19 CASSARDSNEKLFF TGTGCCAGTAGCGCCCGGGACTCTAATGAAAAACTGTTTTTT
NA TRBD2 18 TRBJ2-6 TRBV5-6 CASSLTGGLGSGANVLTF TGTGCCAGCAGCTTGACGGGGGGGCTAGGCTCCGGGGCCAACGTCCTGACTTTC
NA NA 17 TRBJ1-3 TRBV30 CAWSARKGQYYGNTIYF TGTGCCTGGAGTGCAAGAAAAGGACAGTATTATGGAAACACCATATATTTT
NA NA 13 TRBJ2-1 TRBV14 CASSQGGDNEQFF TGTGCCAGCAGCCAGGGCGGGGACAATGAGCAGTTCTTC
NA TRBD2 14 TRBJ2-7 TRBV28 CASSNGGAPYEQYF TGTGCCAGCAGCAACGGGGGGGCCCCCTACGAGCAGTACTTC
NA NA 16 TRBJ2-7 TRBV28 CASSLVGGDTGYEQYF TGTGCCAGCAGTTTAGTAGGGGGGGATACAGGTTACGAGCAGTACTTC
NA NA 13 TRBJ1-1 TRBV2 CASSEEVEIRAFF TGTGCCAGCAGTGAAGAAGTCGAAATCAGGGCTTTCTTT
once TRBD2 16 TRBJ2-3 TRBV5-6 CASSWTSGGSTDTQYF TGTGCCAGCAGCTGGACTAGCGGGGGCAGCACAGATACGCAGTATTTT
NA TRBD1 13 TRBJ2-1 TRBV29-1 CSVETGERHEQFF TGCAGCGTTGAGACAGGGGAAAGGCATGAGCAGTTCTTC
NA TRBD2 16 TRBJ2-1 TRBV6-6 CASTLPGTSSSNEQFF TGTGCCAGCACTCTGCCCGGGACTAGCAGTTCTAATGAGCAGTTCTTC
NA NA 13 TRBJ2-5 TRBV14 CASSHAGSETQYF TGTGCCAGCAGCCACGCGGGATCGGAGACCCAGTACTTC
NA NA 16 TRBJ2-2 TRBV18 CASSPRGAANTGELFF TGTGCCAGCTCACCACGGGGCGCGGCGAACACCGGGGAGCTGTTTTTT
NA TRBD1 14 TRBJ2-7 TRBV2 CASSEAGGGYEQYF TGTGCCAGCAGTGAAGCAGGGGGCGGCTACGAGCAGTACTTC
NA NA 14 TRBJ2-7 TRBV21-1 CASRPETSNHEQYF TGTGCCAGCAGGCCCGAAACTAGTAACCACGAGCAGTACTTC
NA NA 16 TRBJ1-3 TRBV19 CASSIIGRLEEDTIYF TGTGCCAGTAGTATCATCGGCAGACTCGAAGAGGACACCATATATTTT
few NA 13 TRBJ1-2 TRBV6-5 CASSYSLREGYTF TGTGCCAGCAGTTACTCGTTAAGGGAGGGCTACACCTTC
NA NA 14 TRBJ1-1 TRBV9 CASSPQTWGPEAFF TGTGCCAGCAGCCCCCAGACTTGGGGCCCTGAAGCTTTCTTT
NA TRBD2 17 TRBJ2-7 TRBV28 CASSTRATIAGGYEQYF TGTGCCAGCAGTACCCGCGCGACCATAGCGGGAGGGTACGAGCAGTACTTC
NA TRBD1 13 TRBJ2-7 TRBV27 CASSRTGIYEQYF TGTGCCAGCAGTCGGACAGGGATCTACGAGCAGTACTTC
NA TRBD1 14 TRBJ1-4 TRBV28 CASSWSRGREKLFF TGTGCCAGCAGTTGGAGCAGGGGGCGAGAAAAACTGTTTTTT
NA NA 12 TRBJ1-1 TRBV29-1 CSVGDTIKAAFF TGCAGCGTTGGGGACACGATAAAGGCAGCTTTCTTT
NA NA 14 TRBJ2-2 TRBV29-1 CSVQGPVNTGELFF TGCAGCGTTCAAGGCCCGGTTAACACCGGGGAGCTGTTTTTT
NA TRBD2 18 TRBJ2-5 TRBV19 CASSNGPSGLAGQETQYF TGTGCCAGTAGTAACGGCCCCTCGGGACTAGCGGGCCAAGAGACCCAGTACTTC
NA TRBD2 15 TRBJ2-1 TRBV6-4 CASSPGTSGSNEQFF TGTGCCAGCAGCCCCGGGACTAGCGGGAGCAATGAGCAGTTCTTC
NA NA 18 TRBJ1-4 TRBV28 CASSLLWGQKTPNEKLFF TGTGCCAGCAGTTTATTATGGGGCCAAAAGACTCCTAATGAAAAACTGTTTTTT
NA TRBD2 16 TRBJ2-1 TRBV5-6 CASSLGLGGRPNEQFF TGTGCCAGCAGCTTGGGACTGGGCGGGAGGCCCAATGAGCAGTTCTTC
NA NA 13 TRBJ2-7 TRBV30 CAWSEGGSHEQYF TGTGCCTGGAGTGAAGGGGGAAGCCACGAGCAGTACTTC
NA TRBD2 16 TRBJ2-1 TRBV27 CASGSRAGAGQLEQFF TGTGCCAGCGGATCCCGAGCGGGGGCCGGTCAACTCGAGCAGTTCTTC
NA NA 15 TRBJ1-5 TRBV28 CASSSPGYSNQPQHF TGTGCCAGCAGTTCCCCGGGTTATAGCAATCAGCCCCAGCATTTT
NA TRBD1 13 TRBJ1-2 TRBV11-2 CASSLSRGAGYTF TGTGCCAGCAGCTTAAGCAGGGGGGCTGGCTACACCTTC
NA NA 12 TRBJ2-5 TRBV7-3 CASSQSQETQYF TGTGCCAGCAGCCAGTCCCAAGAGACCCAGTACTTC
NA TRBD1 17 TRBJ1-2 TRBV7-8 CASSSMGQGTVLDGYTF TGTGCCAGCAGCTCCATGGGACAGGGGACGGTGCTAGATGGCTACACCTTC
NA NA 14 TRBJ2-7 TRBV5-8 CASSLVGGSYEQYF TGTGCCAGCAGCTTGGTTGGCGGTTCCTACGAGCAGTACTTC
NA TRBD1 16 TRBJ2-5 TRBV19 CASSIDPGQGRETQYF TGTGCCAGTAGTATAGATCCGGGACAGGGGAGGGAGACCCAGTACTTC
NA NA 17 TRBJ1-1 TRBV27 CASSSWTAWGMNTEAFF TGTGCCAGCAGTTCCTGGACAGCCTGGGGCATGAACACTGAAGCTTTCTTT
NA NA 12 TRBJ2-5 TRBV29-1 CSVGVPEETQYF TGCAGCGTTGGAGTCCCGGAGGAGACCCAGTACTTC
NA NA 14 TRBJ1-5 TRBV30 CAWSPGFRNQPQHF TGTGCCTGGAGTCCAGGGTTTCGGAATCAGCCCCAGCATTTT
NA NA 13 TRBJ1-1 TRBV6-5 CASSRGEGTEAFF TGTGCCAGCAGTAGGGGGGAGGGGACTGAAGCTTTCTTT
NA NA 16 TRBJ1-5 TRBV30 CAWSDGQRGWGQPQHF TGTGCCTGGTCAGACGGTCAACGGGGTTGGGGTCAGCCCCAGCATTTT
NA NA 16 TRBJ2-7 TRBV4-1 CASSQVTGFSSYEQYF TGCGCCAGCAGCCAAGTAACAGGGTTCAGCTCCTACGAGCAGTACTTC
NA TRBD1 14 TRBJ1-2 TRBV27 CASSFTGQGEGYTF TGTGCCAGCAGTTTTACGGGACAGGGGGAAGGCTACACCTTC
NA NA 16 TRBJ1-5 TRBV28 CASSLAWLQGDQPQHF TGTGCCAGCAGTTTAGCTTGGTTACAGGGCGATCAGCCCCAGCATTTT
NA NA 13 TRBJ2-1 TRBV6-4 CASSRTRRDEQFF TGTGCCAGCAGTCGGACTCGCCGCGATGAGCAGTTCTTC
NA NA 16 TRBJ2-7 TRBV28 CASSPTGFPISYEQYF TGTGCCAGCAGCCCAACAGGATTTCCCATCTCCTACGAGCAGTACTTC
NA NA 15 TRBJ1-3 TRBV4-1 CASSQYQGGGNTIYF TGCGCCAGCAGCCAATACCAGGGTGGGGGGAACACCATATATTTT
NA TRBD1 17 TRBJ1-1 TRBV5-4 CASRPRDRAIGDTEAFF TGTGCCAGCAGGCCTCGGGACAGAGCCATCGGGGACACTGAAGCTTTCTTT
NA NA 15 TRBJ1-1 TRBV18 CASSPSGRVNTEAFF TGTGCCAGCTCACCCTCAGGGAGGGTGAACACTGAAGCTTTCTTT
NA TRBD1 15 TRBJ2-1 TRBV6-5 CASRPGQGAGNEQFF TGTGCCAGCAGACCGGGACAGGGGGCGGGCAATGAGCAGTTCTTC
NA NA 15 TRBJ2-3 TRBV7-2 CASSLDSIDTDTQYF TGTGCCAGCAGCTTAGACTCCATTGACACAGATACGCAGTATTTT
NA NA 15 TRBJ2-3 TRBV27 CATSKSASGKDTQYF TGTGCCACCTCCAAGTCGGCTAGTGGTAAGGATACGCAGTATTTT
NA NA 16 TRBJ1-3 TRBV2 CASSEQALNSGNTIYF TGTGCCAGCAGTGAACAGGCACTTAACTCTGGAAACACCATATATTTT
NA NA 17 TRBJ2-6 TRBV27 CASSFLGPTSGANVLTF TGTGCCAGCAGTTTCCTGGGGCCAACCTCTGGGGCCAACGTCCTGACTTTC